A selection of T cell receptor beta chains follows, all from one sample in a study of vaccination and CD4 T cells after COVID-19. Their specific antigens are unknown. Via MiXCR, TCRdb re-called the PCR reads, giving one row per CDR3 protein. The data hold 300 to 350 distinct CDR3 sequences, with around 7% observed a single time. Sequenced input: CD4+ T cells from blood, cultured in vitro. The receptors here all came from a human donor in good health. CDR3s include the opening cysteine and the closing phenylalanine or tryptophan. A D gene is named only where the DNA matches it firmly. Rows may omit the clone size; those that give it use once, few, many or a size class.

abundance: large
j_gene: TRBJ2-7
v_gene: TRBV7-9
d_gene: NA
CDR3aa: CASSFSSYEQYF
CDR3nt: TGTGCCAGCAGCTTCTCAAGCTACGAGCAGTACTTC

abundance: large
j_gene: TRBJ1-2
v_gene: TRBV28
d_gene: TRBD1
CDR3aa: CASSRWTGLNYGYTF
CDR3nt: TGTGCCAGCAGTCGTTGGACAGGACTTAACTATGGCTACACCTTC

abundance: few
j_gene: TRBJ2-2
v_gene: TRBV5-1
d_gene: TRBD2
CDR3aa: CASSSGTSAGELFF
CDR3nt: TGCGCCAGCAGCTCCGGGACTAGTGCCGGGGAGCTGTTTTTT

abundance: large
j_gene: TRBJ2-1
v_gene: TRBV6-5
d_gene: NA
CDR3aa: CASSYSPSSGGYNEQFF
CDR3nt: TGTGCCAGCAGTTACTCTCCTTCCTCAGGAGGCTACAATGAGCAGTTCTTC

abundance: large
j_gene: TRBJ2-5
v_gene: TRBV23-1
d_gene: TRBD1
CDR3aa: CASSQTRDRGETQYF
CDR3nt: TGCGCCAGCAGTCAAACTCGGGACAGGGGGGAGACCCAGTACTTC

abundance: NA
j_gene: TRBJ1-1
v_gene: TRBV5-1
d_gene: NA
CDR3aa: CASSFSHRGRDTEAFF
CDR3nt: TGCGCCAGCAGCTTTTCGCACCGGGGGCGGGACACTGAAGCTTTCTTT

abundance: large
j_gene: TRBJ2-3
v_gene: TRBV20-1
d_gene: NA
CDR3aa: CMGGPSTDTQYF
CDR3nt: TGCATGGGGGGCCCGAGCACAGATACGCAGTATTTT

abundance: large
j_gene: TRBJ1-5
v_gene: TRBV18
d_gene: NA
CDR3aa: CASSPTSGFDQPQHF
CDR3nt: TGTGCCAGCTCACCAACAAGTGGTTTTGATCAGCCCCAGCATTTT

abundance: medium-sized
j_gene: TRBJ2-3
v_gene: TRBV5-5
d_gene: NA
CDR3aa: CASSSSTDTQYF
CDR3nt: TGTGCCAGCAGCTCCAGCACAGATACGCAGTATTTT

abundance: large
j_gene: TRBJ2-7
v_gene: TRBV5-1
d_gene: NA
CDR3aa: CASTFVGSLYSNSYEQYF
CDR3nt: TGCGCCAGCACCTTCGTGGGCAGTCTTTACTCCAACTCCTACGAGCAGTACTTC

abundance: large
j_gene: TRBJ2-5
v_gene: TRBV18
d_gene: NA
CDR3aa: CASSPGQPDQETQYF
CDR3nt: TGTGCCAGCTCACCCGGACAGCCCGACCAAGAGACCCAGTACTTC

abundance: large
j_gene: TRBJ2-7
v_gene: TRBV15
d_gene: TRBD1
CDR3aa: CATSRVKGGADEQYF
CDR3nt: TGTGCCACCAGCAGAGTCAAAGGGGGCGCGGACGAGCAGTACTTC

abundance: large
j_gene: TRBJ2-7
v_gene: TRBV20-1
d_gene: TRBD1
CDR3aa: CSARDLGRAGTGAGEQYF
CDR3nt: TGCAGTGCTAGAGATCTAGGAAGGGCCGGGACAGGGGCTGGGGAGCAGTACTTC

abundance: large
j_gene: TRBJ2-7
v_gene: TRBV10-3
d_gene: TRBD2
CDR3aa: CAISGGGGIGYEQYF
CDR3nt: TGTGCCATCAGTGGGGGGGGTGGGATTGGCTACGAGCAGTACTTC

abundance: large
j_gene: TRBJ1-6
v_gene: TRBV9
d_gene: NA
CDR3aa: CASSGINSPLHF
CDR3nt: TGTGCCAGCAGCGGAATCAATTCACCCCTCCACTTT

abundance: large
j_gene: TRBJ2-1
v_gene: TRBV19
d_gene: NA
CDR3aa: CASSVQGTDEQFF
CDR3nt: TGTGCCAGTAGTGTCCAGGGTACGGATGAGCAGTTCTTC

abundance: medium-sized
j_gene: TRBJ1-4
v_gene: TRBV19
d_gene: NA
CDR3aa: CASSALGEKLFF
CDR3nt: TGTGCCAGTAGTGCACTGGGTGAAAAACTGTTTTTT

abundance: large
j_gene: TRBJ2-2
v_gene: TRBV21-1
d_gene: NA
CDR3aa: CASRRNVPSGLQNTGELFF
CDR3nt: TGTGCCAGCAGACGAAACGTCCCTAGCGGATTACAGAACACCGGGGAGCTGTTTTTT

abundance: large
j_gene: TRBJ1-2
v_gene: TRBV6-1
d_gene: NA
CDR3aa: CAGRSRGGYTF
CDR3nt: TGTGCCGGCCGGAGTAGGGGAGGCTACACCTTC

abundance: large
j_gene: TRBJ2-3
v_gene: TRBV20-1
d_gene: NA
CDR3aa: CSARETTTDTQYF
CDR3nt: TGCAGTGCTAGGGAGACTACCACAGATACGCAGTATTTT

abundance: large
j_gene: TRBJ2-1
v_gene: TRBV7-3
d_gene: NA
CDR3aa: CASSSRSSSSYNEQFF
CDR3nt: TGTGCCAGCAGCTCAAGGAGCTCGAGCTCCTACAATGAGCAGTTCTTC

abundance: NA
j_gene: TRBJ2-3
v_gene: TRBV9
d_gene: NA
CDR3aa: CASSVVADTQYF
CDR3nt: TGTGCCAGCAGCGTAGTTGCAGATACGCAGTATTTT

abundance: large
j_gene: TRBJ1-4
v_gene: TRBV28
d_gene: NA
CDR3aa: CASSSTGEKLFF
CDR3nt: TGTGCCAGCAGTTCGACAGGTGAAAAACTGTTTTTT

abundance: large
j_gene: TRBJ2-7
v_gene: TRBV14
d_gene: NA
CDR3aa: CASSQVMGAEQYF
CDR3nt: TGTGCCAGCAGCCAAGTGATGGGGGCCGAGCAGTACTTC

abundance: large
j_gene: TRBJ2-2
v_gene: TRBV7-3
d_gene: NA
CDR3aa: CASSPARANTGELFF
CDR3nt: TGTGCCAGCAGCCCTGCCCGGGCCAACACCGGGGAGCTGTTTTTT

abundance: large
j_gene: TRBJ1-1
v_gene: TRBV6-1
d_gene: TRBD1
CDR3aa: CASSRRDRQPEAFF
CDR3nt: TGTGCCAGCAGCCGCCGGGACAGGCAACCTGAAGCTTTCTTT

abundance: NA
j_gene: TRBJ1-5
v_gene: TRBV20-1
d_gene: NA
CDR3aa: CSAREGAVSNQPQHF
CDR3nt: TGCAGTGCTAGAGAAGGGGCTGTCAGCAATCAGCCCCAGCATTTT

abundance: medium-sized
j_gene: TRBJ1-6
v_gene: TRBV7-2
d_gene: NA
CDR3aa: CAGGPGFSPLHF
CDR3nt: TGTGCCGGGGGTCCCGGTTTTTCACCCCTCCACTTT

abundance: large
j_gene: TRBJ1-5
v_gene: TRBV9
d_gene: NA
CDR3aa: CASSVTGTDQPQHF
CDR3nt: TGTGCCAGCAGCGTAACGGGGACCGATCAGCCCCAGCATTTT

abundance: large
j_gene: TRBJ2-3
v_gene: TRBV18
d_gene: NA
CDR3aa: CASSPPKGGGTDTQYF
CDR3nt: TGTGCCAGCTCACCACCGAAGGGAGGGGGGACAGATACGCAGTATTTT

abundance: hyperexpanded
j_gene: TRBJ1-2
v_gene: TRBV6-2/TRBV6-3
d_gene: NA
CDR3aa: CASTGYRASYGYTF
CDR3nt: TGTGCCAGCACCGGGTATCGGGCTTCCTATGGCTACACCTTC

abundance: large
j_gene: TRBJ2-7
v_gene: TRBV5-1
d_gene: TRBD2
CDR3aa: CASSARTSFHEQYF
CDR3nt: TGCGCCAGCAGCGCGCGGACTAGTTTCCACGAGCAGTACTTC

abundance: medium-sized
j_gene: TRBJ2-3
v_gene: TRBV9
d_gene: TRBD1
CDR3aa: CASSVPDRAGDTQYF
CDR3nt: TGTGCCAGCAGCGTACCGGACAGGGCCGGAGATACGCAGTATTTT

abundance: large
j_gene: TRBJ2-5
v_gene: TRBV28
d_gene: TRBD2
CDR3aa: CASSLGLGTSGGLRETQYF
CDR3nt: TGTGCCAGCAGTTTGGGGTTGGGTACTAGCGGGGGCCTGCGAGAGACCCAGTACTTC

abundance: large
j_gene: TRBJ1-6
v_gene: TRBV28
d_gene: TRBD1
CDR3aa: CASGGQGARSPLHF
CDR3nt: TGTGCCAGCGGCGGACAGGGCGCTCGCTCACCCCTCCACTTT

abundance: large
j_gene: TRBJ2-6
v_gene: TRBV10-1
d_gene: NA
CDR3aa: CASSVERRSGANVLTF
CDR3nt: TGCGCCAGCAGTGTTGAGCGACGCTCTGGGGCCAACGTCCTGACTTTC

abundance: large
j_gene: TRBJ2-2
v_gene: TRBV10-3
d_gene: NA
CDR3aa: CAISESGNTGELFF
CDR3nt: TGTGCCATCAGTGAGTCAGGGAACACCGGGGAGCTGTTTTTT

abundance: NA
j_gene: TRBJ2-6
v_gene: TRBV3-1
d_gene: TRBD1
CDR3aa: CASSQISGQGAGANVLTF
CDR3nt: TGTGCCAGCAGCCAAATATCCGGACAGGGCGCTGGGGCCAACGTCCTGACTTTC

abundance: medium-sized
j_gene: TRBJ1-6
v_gene: TRBV9
d_gene: TRBD1
CDR3aa: CASSTGQGRTYNSPLHF
CDR3nt: TGTGCCAGCAGCACGGGACAGGGTAGGACCTATAATTCACCCCTCCACTTT

abundance: large
j_gene: TRBJ1-5
v_gene: TRBV5-1
d_gene: NA
CDR3aa: CASSSSGPKSGPQHF
CDR3nt: TGCGCCAGCAGCTCTTCAGGTCCAAAAAGCGGGCCCCAGCATTTT

abundance: NA
j_gene: TRBJ1-1
v_gene: TRBV5-6
d_gene: TRBD1
CDR3aa: CASSLLRGPRNTEAFF
CDR3nt: TGTGCCAGCAGCTTATTGAGGGGGCCTCGGAACACTGAAGCTTTCTTT

abundance: large
j_gene: TRBJ1-6
v_gene: TRBV27
d_gene: NA
CDR3aa: CASSLRSGWSSYNSPLHF
CDR3nt: TGTGCCAGCAGCCTACGTTCAGGCTGGAGCTCCTATAATTCACCCCTCCACTTT